This TCR beta chain was profiled in a study of cytomegalovirus exposure and HLA in healthy donors. This clone appeared a single time. Clones were sequenced by immunoSEQ multiplex PCR, and TCRdb holds only the in-frame ones, with some missing. Of 260,000 or so clones listed, 70% to 90% were seen once; the top ten hold around 0.92%. While the first cohort had around 700 subjects, the donors belonged to the separate validation cohort of roughly 120 subjects. This CDR3 is built from 14 residues. The V end was cut by 2 bases, the J end by 7 bases, with 12 bases between. Germline-derived CDR1 and CDR2 are SGHRS and YFSETQ.

This chain links TRBV5-1 with TRBJ1-4; possibly TRBD1 for D (5 bases). Specimen: PBMCs. The sequence derives from a woman aged 18-29 years in good health and CMV-seronegative. In DNA, the CDR3 is TGCGCCAGCAGCTTACGGGGGGATAGTGAAAAACTGTTTTTT. Amino acids: CASSLRGDSEKLFF. Full variable domain (remainder filled in from reference TRBV5-1 and TRBJ1-4): KAGVTQTPRYLIKTRGQQVTLSCSPISGHRSVSWYQQTPGQGLQFLFEYFSETQRNKGNFPGRFSGRQFSNSRSEMNVSTLELGDSALYLCASSLRGDSEKLFFGSGTQLSVL.